This T cell receptor (beta chain) came from a study of a mutant IDH1 vaccine in newly diagnosed glioma. Described time point: baseline, week 1 (first vaccination visit). The sample's treatment: pre-vaccination baseline after standard-of-care therapy. In every donor, the tumor was a new WHO grade 3 or 4 IDH1-mutant, ATRX-lost astrocytoma. Assay used: immunoSEQ multiplex PCR; TCRdb lists only in-frame clones, some missing. Here the sample spans over 75,000 clones, approximately 90% being singletons. The starting material was PBMCs, obtained from a glioma patient treated with radiotherapy, temozolomide or both. The clonotype originates from a woman in her forties or fifties with glioma.

CDR3 residues: CSVSGLAASSYNEQFF. The CDR3 DNA reads TGCAGCGTTTCGGGACTAGCGGCTTCCTCCTACAATGAGCAGTTCTTC. This sequence joins TRBV29-1 and TRBJ2-1; TRBD2 matches 11 bases. V lost 5 bases and J lost 0; bases outside the gene matches: 6. Germline V gene lookup returns CDR1 SQVTM and CDR2 ANQGSEA. CDR3 size: 16 residues.